This TCR beta chain was retrieved from a study of blood T cell repertoires in COVID-19. Study as a whole: Acute and convalescent COVID-19 samples came from the United States, Italy and Spain.

Study processing details: How many nucleated cells were present was estimated from reference gene primer amplification. The assay was immunoSEQ multiplex PCR, and TCRdb's table has in-frame clones only and misses some. The V and J calls and clone size are taken from that table; D and trimming were inferred from the DNA. The sample yields 75,000 to 95,000 clones, around 72% seen once. The Seattle patients joined while their infection was active and were tracked longitudinally afterward. The CDR3 is 15 residues long. Per the germline V gene, CDR1 is MNHEY and CDR2 is SMNVEV (reference sequence). The V gene lost 5 bases and the J gene lost 9 bases, with 19 bases spanning the gap. This clone occurred a few times.

The chain is built from TRBV27 and TRBJ2-2, with D maybe TRBD1 (6 bases). The sequence was collected from a man in his 70s with COVID-19, enrolled during active disease. Sequencing was done on a sample of peripheral blood. The CDR3 DNA follows: TGTGCCAGCAGTCCATTAGCCGCAGGGGTCCGGGAGCTGTTTTTT. This gives the protein CASSPLAAGVRELFF.